This T cell receptor (beta chain) derives from a study of blood T cells in healthy people across ages. Sample-barcoded 5' priming and a J-beta primer mix drove a second PCR of roughly 6 to 12 cycles. TCRdb re-called the 5' RACE reads with MiXCR, one entry per CDR3 protein. The data hold around 870,000 distinct CDR3 sequences, with under 35% observed a single time. V lost 2 bases to trimming and J lost 3 bases, with 11 bases between them. CDR1 is SGHRS and CDR2 is YFSETQ in the germline V gene. This CDR3 has 14 amino acids. A minimum of 5 micrograms of total RNA was extracted per sample. This clonotype was observed many times.

The material sequenced was blood. The chain has TRBV5-1 and TRBJ1-1; maybe TRBD1 (5 bases). The receptor comes from a woman of 80 years or more in good health. CDR3 in amino acids: CASSFQTGYTEAFF. In DNA form, the CDR3 reads TGCGCCAGCAGCTTCCAAACAGGTTACACTGAAGCTTTCTTT.